This T cell receptor (beta chain) was documented in a study of patients and donors after allogeneic stem cell transplantation. TCRdb reanalysed the RT-PCR reads using MiXCR and keeps one entry per CDR3 protein. Of roughly 230,000 distinct CDR3 sequences in the sample, roughly 14% are singletons; the top ten hold around a tenth. Trimming took 5 bases from V and 4 from J; bases not matched to a gene: 10. The CDR3 extends over 16 amino acids. CDR1 and CDR2 (germline): LNHDA, SQIVND (reference sequence). The genes are TRBV19 and TRBJ2-5, with 10 nucleotides matching TRBD1. This receptor was taken from a human donor who was either an allogeneic HSCT recipient or a stem cell or donor lymphocyte infusion donor (not recorded which). It is not recorded whose cells these are; they may come from a transplant donor. Sequenced material: blood, either unsorted or a sorted T cell fraction (not recorded which). The CDR3 reads CASSALRDRGGETQYF. The CDR3 bases are TGTGCCAGTAGTGCCCTCCGGGACAGGGGTGGAGAGACCCAGTACTTC.